The rows below give T cell receptor beta chains drawn from one sample of a study of shared clonotypes between healthy human individuals. Here immunoSEQ multiplex PCR was the method, and the copy in TCRdb shows in-frame clones only, minus some. The sample shows around 2,000,000 clones, about 95% of them seen only once. The sequenced sample consisted of naive CD8+ T cells sorted from blood. These receptors were obtained from a man younger than 30 in good health. CDR3s include the opening cysteine and the closing phenylalanine or tryptophan. D genes are given only for firm matches.

CDR3 DNA,CDR3 protein,J gene,CDR3 length,D gene,V gene
TGTGCCAGCAGTGAGGGCGGAGAGAACACCGGGGAGCTGTTTTTT,CASSEGGENTGELFF,TRBJ2-2,15,NA,TRBV2
TGTGCCATCAGGGAAGGGGGCGTAGGCAATCAGCCCCAGCATTTT,CAIREGGVGNQPQHF,TRBJ1-5,15,TRBD1,TRBV10-3
TGTGCCAGCAGTCAAGCGGATGGCTATCGCGAAAAACTGTTTTTT,CASSQADGYREKLFF,TRBJ1-4,15,NA,TRBV6-6
TGCGCCAGCAGCCAAGTGGGGACAGGGGTGTTTCTTCAGTTCTTC,CASSQVGTGVFLQFF,TRBJ2-1,15,TRBD1,TRBV4-3
TGTGCCAGCACTATACTGGACAGGGATTATAATTCACCCCTCCACTTT,CASTILDRDYNSPLHF,TRBJ1-6,16,TRBD1,TRBV28
TGTGCCAGTCTCTCAGCCCCCGGTTCCTACAATGAGCAGTTCTTC,CASLSAPGSYNEQFF,TRBJ2-1,15,NA,TRBV6-5
TGCAGCGTTGATGCGGGACAGGGTCCGTACGAGCAGTACTTC,CSVDAGQGPYEQYF,TRBJ2-7,14,TRBD1,TRBV29-1
TGCGCCAGCAGCCAAGGCCCCAATCAGCCCCAGCATTTT,CASSQGPNQPQHF,TRBJ1-5,13,NA,TRBV4-1
TGTGCCAGCAGCTGGGACCCCACCGCTTCCTACGAGCAGTACTTC,CASSWDPTASYEQYF,TRBJ2-7,15,NA,TRBV11-2
TGTGCCAGCAGCTTCGAAAAGGGAGGCGAGCAGTACTTC,CASSFEKGGEQYF,TRBJ2-7,13,NA,TRBV7-2
TGTGCCAGCAGCGTAGGAGGGAACAATGAGCAGTTCTTC,CASSVGGNNEQFF,TRBJ2-1,13,NA,TRBV9
TGTGCCATCAGTGAAGTGAGGAATGAAGCTTTCTTT,CAISEVRNEAFF,TRBJ1-1,12,NA,TRBV10-3
TGTGCCAGCAGCTTAAAACTAGCGGGAGTGCAAGAGACCCAGTACTTC,CASSLKLAGVQETQYF,TRBJ2-5,16,TRBD2,TRBV7-8
TGTGCCAGCAGCTCTCCGGTAGAGGCGAACACCGGGGAGCTGTTTTTT,CASSSPVEANTGELFF,TRBJ2-2,16,NA,TRBV13
TGTGCCAGCAGCGGGGGACTAGCAGGATACGAGCAGTACTTC,CASSGGLAGYEQYF,TRBJ2-7,14,TRBD2,TRBV9
TGTGCCAGCAGTATGGACATAGACACCGGGGAGCTGTTTTTT,CASSMDIDTGELFF,TRBJ2-2,14,NA,TRBV2